The following is a T cell receptor beta chain sequence with its context. This clone's antigen is unknown. No much larger clonotype is one base removed from it; base qualities were not supplied. Library preparation attached unique molecular identifiers to individual cDNA molecules for quantitative, reproducible TCR counting. Both TCR alpha and TCR beta chains were sequenced from each blood RNA sample. Turning to the authors' computational methods: Samples had a median of approximately 96,000 TCRs, with a range from roughly 23,224 to 700,000. The Decombinator software suite was used to annotate the V, J and CDR3 of the TCR reads. For the PS versus PT1 abundance plots, all samples were subsampled to the same number of TCRs (28,000). Expanded TCRs were defined as absent before sensitization and observed at least eight times at the 2-week time point. TCRdb passed the public sequencing reads through fastp at Q25 and MiXCR, retaining productive beta sequences. Each CDR3 protein gets just one entry, which takes the most common genes and DNA from the rows behind it. These V and J calls are TCRdb output, not the study's own analysis. The sample profile shows about 120,000 distinct CDR3 sequences; approximately 9% of them were found once. Of the sample, around 1.4% falls within the top ten clones.

The source of the sample is a study of human T cells and chemical hapten exposure (dated by TCRdb to the early 2020s). For the study in its entirety: The libraries were sequenced as a pool, and the TCR yield per sample differed mostly because of small variations in library volumes within the pool. The study tracked peripheral blood TCR repertoire changes in vivo during primary and secondary sensitization to the hapten diphenylcyclopropenone (DPC) in alopecia patients.

Summary of the overall study and its limitations: Repeated subsampling changed both the strength of the expansion versus patch-test correlation and the threshold at which the correlation became significant. No change with DPC sensitization was found in the number of TCRs above 1 in 1000 frequency, and no evidence of global repertoire structure alterations was found.

V drops 7 bases and J drops 7 bases, leaving 14 bases in between. The CDR3 measures 12 amino acids from cysteine to phenylalanine. The only DNA kept is the CDR3, 36 bases in frame from the first base. Taken from the germline V gene, the CDR1 and CDR2 loops are SQVTM and ANQGSEA. Total RNA was extracted from unfractionated whole blood that had been collected in Tempus Blood RNA tubes. Five or six healthy volunteers served as TCR sequencing controls and were bled at day 0, 2 weeks and 6 weeks. This sequence uses TRBV29-1 and TRBJ2-1; TRBD1 is possibly the D segment (6 matching bases). This TCR was recovered from a human donor in good health. Some clones in this sample may be carry-over from other donors' samples. Donor details come from another sample of the same person, matched by shared clones. The sample taken for sequencing was whole blood. The CDR3 protein: CSAQGGVNEQFF. Read as DNA, the sequence is TGCAGCGCCCAAGGGGGAGTGAATGAGCAGTTCTTC.